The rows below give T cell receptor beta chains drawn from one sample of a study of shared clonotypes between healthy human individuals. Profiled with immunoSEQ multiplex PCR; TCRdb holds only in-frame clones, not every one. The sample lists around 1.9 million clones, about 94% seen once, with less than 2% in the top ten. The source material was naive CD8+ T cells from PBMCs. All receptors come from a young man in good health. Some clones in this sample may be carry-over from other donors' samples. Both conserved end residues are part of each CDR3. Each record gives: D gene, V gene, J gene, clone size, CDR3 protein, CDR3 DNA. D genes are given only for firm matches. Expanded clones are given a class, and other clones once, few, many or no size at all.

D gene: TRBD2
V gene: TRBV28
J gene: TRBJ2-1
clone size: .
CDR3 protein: CASSFRSGRANEQFF
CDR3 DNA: TGTGCCAGCAGTTTTCGAAGCGGGAGGGCTAATGAGCAGTTCTTC

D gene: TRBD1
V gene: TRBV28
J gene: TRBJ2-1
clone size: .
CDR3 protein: CASSFDRVPLNEQFF
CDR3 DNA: TGTGCCAGCAGTTTTGACAGGGTGCCTCTCAATGAGCAGTTCTTC

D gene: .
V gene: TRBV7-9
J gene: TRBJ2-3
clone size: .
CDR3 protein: CASSLAVRQTGDTQYF
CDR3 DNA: TGTGCCAGCAGCTTAGCGGTTCGACAGACCGGAGATACGCAGTATTTT

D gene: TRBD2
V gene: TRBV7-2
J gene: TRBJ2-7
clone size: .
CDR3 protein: CASSPLTSGGYEQYF
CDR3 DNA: TGTGCCAGCAGCCCATTGACTAGCGGGGGCTACGAGCAGTACTTC

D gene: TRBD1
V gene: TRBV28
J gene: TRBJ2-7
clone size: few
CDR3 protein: CASSWTGGTYEQYF
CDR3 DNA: TGTGCCAGCAGTTGGACAGGGGGGACCTACGAGCAGTACTTC

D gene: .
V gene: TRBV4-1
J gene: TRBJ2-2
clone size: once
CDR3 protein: CASSQDNGGTGELFF
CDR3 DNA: TGCGCCAGCAGCCAAGATAATGGGGGGACCGGGGAGCTGTTTTTT

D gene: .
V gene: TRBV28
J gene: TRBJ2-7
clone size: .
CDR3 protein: CASSFFRGYEQYF
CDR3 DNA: TGTGCCAGCAGTTTCTTCCGAGGGTACGAGCAGTACTTC

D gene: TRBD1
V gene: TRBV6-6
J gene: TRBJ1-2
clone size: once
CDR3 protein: CASSQTGPGDYGYTF
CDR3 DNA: TGTGCCAGCAGCCAGACAGGGCCAGGCGACTATGGCTACACCTTC

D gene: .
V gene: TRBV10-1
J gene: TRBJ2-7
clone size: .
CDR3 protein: CASSDSAAKRDEQYF
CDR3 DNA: TGCGCCAGCAGTGATAGCGCTGCAAAACGTGACGAGCAGTACTTC

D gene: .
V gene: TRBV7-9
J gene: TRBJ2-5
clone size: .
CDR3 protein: CASSLPGPQETQYF
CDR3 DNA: TGTGCCAGCAGCTTACCAGGGCCGCAAGAGACCCAGTACTTC

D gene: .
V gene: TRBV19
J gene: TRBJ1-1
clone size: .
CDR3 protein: CASSMSQGKAFF
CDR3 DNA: TGTGCCAGTAGTATGTCTCAGGGAAAAGCTTTCTTT

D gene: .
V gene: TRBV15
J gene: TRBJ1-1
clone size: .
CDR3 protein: CATSRGRAAGNRAFF
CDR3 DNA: TGTGCCACCAGCAGAGGGCGGGCGGCTGGCAATAGAGCTTTCTTT

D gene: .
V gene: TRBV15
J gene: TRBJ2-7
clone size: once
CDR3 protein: CATSNQDAYEQYF
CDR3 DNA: TGTGCCACCAGCAATCAGGATGCCTACGAGCAGTACTTC

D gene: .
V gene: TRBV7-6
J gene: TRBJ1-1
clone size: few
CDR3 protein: CASSRTTGYTEAFF
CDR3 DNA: TGTGCCAGCAGCCGCACAACAGGGTACACTGAAGCTTTCTTT

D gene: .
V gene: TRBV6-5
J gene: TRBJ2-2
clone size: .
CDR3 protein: CASSFGVRDTGELFF
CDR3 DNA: TGTGCCAGCAGTTTTGGGGTACGGGACACCGGGGAGCTGTTTTTT

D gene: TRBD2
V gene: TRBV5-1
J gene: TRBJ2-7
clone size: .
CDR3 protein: CASSLSGSSYEQYF
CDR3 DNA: TGCGCCAGCAGCCTTAGCGGGAGCTCCTACGAGCAGTACTTC

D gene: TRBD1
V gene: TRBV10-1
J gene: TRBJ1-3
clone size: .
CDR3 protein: CASSLPGQGLSGNTIYF
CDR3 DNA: TGCGCCAGCAGCCTTCCGGGACAGGGACTAAGTGGAAACACCATATATTTT

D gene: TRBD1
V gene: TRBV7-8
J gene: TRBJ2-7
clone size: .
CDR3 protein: CASSITGAEQYF
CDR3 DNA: TGTGCCAGCAGCATTACAGGGGCCGAGCAGTACTTC

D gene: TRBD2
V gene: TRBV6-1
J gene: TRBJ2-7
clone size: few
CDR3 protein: CASSLSPSGTYEQYF
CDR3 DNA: TGTGCCAGCAGCCTTAGCCCAAGCGGGACCTACGAGCAGTACTTC

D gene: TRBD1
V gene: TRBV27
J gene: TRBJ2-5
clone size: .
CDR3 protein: CATGTGGETQYF
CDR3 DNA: TGTGCCACCGGGACAGGGGGAGAGACCCAGTACTTC

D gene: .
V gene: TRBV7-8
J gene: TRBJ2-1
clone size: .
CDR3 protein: CASSLGERSLRNEQFF
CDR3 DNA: TGTGCCAGCAGCTTAGGAGAGCGGAGCCTGAGGAATGAGCAGTTCTTC

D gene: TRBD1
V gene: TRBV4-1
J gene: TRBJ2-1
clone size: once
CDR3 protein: CASSRGTAAPYNEQFF
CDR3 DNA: TGCGCCAGCAGCCGAGGGACAGCCGCACCCTACAATGAGCAGTTCTTC

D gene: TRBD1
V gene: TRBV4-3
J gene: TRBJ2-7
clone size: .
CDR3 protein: CASSQDWDRGYYEQYF
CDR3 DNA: TGCGCCAGCAGCCAAGATTGGGACAGGGGGTACTACGAGCAGTACTTC

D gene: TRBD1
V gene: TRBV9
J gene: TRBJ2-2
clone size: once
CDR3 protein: CASSGYRGTTGELFF
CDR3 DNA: TGTGCCAGCAGCGGATACAGGGGAACGACCGGGGAGCTGTTTTTT

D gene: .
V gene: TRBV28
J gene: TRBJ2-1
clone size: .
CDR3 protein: CASSGIPNNEQFF
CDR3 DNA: TGTGCCAGCAGTGGGATCCCTAACAATGAGCAGTTCTTC

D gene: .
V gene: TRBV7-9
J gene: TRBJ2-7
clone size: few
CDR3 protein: CASSLTYEQYF
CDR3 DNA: TGTGCCAGCAGCTTAACGTACGAGCAGTACTTC

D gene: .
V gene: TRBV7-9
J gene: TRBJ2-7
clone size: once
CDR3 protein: CASRDGSPGEQYF
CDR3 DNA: TGTGCCAGCAGGGACGGTAGCCCAGGCGAGCAGTACTTC

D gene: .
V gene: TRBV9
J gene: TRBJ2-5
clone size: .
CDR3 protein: CASSVGGKETQYF
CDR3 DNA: TGTGCCAGCAGCGTAGGGGGGAAAGAGACCCAGTACTTC

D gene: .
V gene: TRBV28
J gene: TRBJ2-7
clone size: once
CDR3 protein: CASSPTGLWGYEQYF
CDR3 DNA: TGTGCCAGCAGTCCTACAGGGTTGTGGGGCTACGAGCAGTACTTC

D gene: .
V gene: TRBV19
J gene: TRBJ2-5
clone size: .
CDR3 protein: CASNPRGGAETQYF
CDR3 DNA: TGTGCCAGTAATCCTCGAGGGGGAGCAGAGACCCAGTACTTC

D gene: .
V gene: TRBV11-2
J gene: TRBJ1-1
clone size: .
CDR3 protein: CASSFAPPGREGTEAFF
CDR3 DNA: TGTGCCAGCAGCTTTGCACCCCCGGGCAGGGAGGGCACTGAAGCTTTCTTT

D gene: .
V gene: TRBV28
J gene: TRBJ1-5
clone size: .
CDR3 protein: CASSFRLGLQPQHF
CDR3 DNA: TGTGCCAGCAGTTTCCGCCTCGGCCTACAGCCCCAGCATTTT

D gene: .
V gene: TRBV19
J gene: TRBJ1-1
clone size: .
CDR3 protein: CASSINRWNTEAFF
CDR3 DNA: TGTGCCAGTAGTATAAACAGGTGGAACACTGAAGCTTTCTTT

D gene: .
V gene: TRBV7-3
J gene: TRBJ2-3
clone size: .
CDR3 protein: CASSSMGGDTQYF
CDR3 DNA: TGTGCCAGCAGCTCAATGGGCGGAGATACGCAGTATTTT

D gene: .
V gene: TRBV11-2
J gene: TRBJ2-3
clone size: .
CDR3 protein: CASSLPGDTQYF
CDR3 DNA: TGTGCCAGCAGCTTACCAGGAGATACGCAGTATTTT

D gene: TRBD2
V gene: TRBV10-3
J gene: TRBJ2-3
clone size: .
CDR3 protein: CAITSRVAGIDTDTQYF
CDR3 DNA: TGTGCCATCACCTCCCGGGTAGCGGGGATAGACACAGATACGCAGTATTTT

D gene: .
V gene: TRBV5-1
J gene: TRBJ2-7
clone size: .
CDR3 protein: CASSLLVREGSYEQYF
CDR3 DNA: TGCGCCAGCAGCTTGTTGGTCAGGGAAGGCTCCTACGAGCAGTACTTC

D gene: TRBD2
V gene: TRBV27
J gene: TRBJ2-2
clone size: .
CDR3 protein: CASTTSAGEYTGELFF
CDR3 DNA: TGTGCCAGCACCACCTCAGCGGGAGAGTACACCGGGGAGCTGTTTTTT

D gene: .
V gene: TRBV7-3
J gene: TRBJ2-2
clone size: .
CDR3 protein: CASSLWSGNTGELFF
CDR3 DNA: TGTGCCAGCAGCTTATGGTCAGGGAACACCGGGGAGCTGTTTTTT

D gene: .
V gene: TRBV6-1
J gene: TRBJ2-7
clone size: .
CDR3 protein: CASAEQVRSYEQYF
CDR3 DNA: TGTGCCAGCGCCGAACAGGTTCGGTCGTACGAGCAGTACTTC